The present T cell receptor beta chain was sequenced within a study of cytomegalovirus exposure and HLA in healthy donors. Points from the study as a whole: Some public TCRs appeared in many individuals, while most sequences were rare. Roughly even sequencing depth across donors was the assumption behind the presence/absence analyses. The study labeled fewer than 200 TCR beta chains cytomegalovirus-associated.

As to this clone: Its antigen is still unknown.

The PCR made use of 60 Vbeta and 13 Jbeta primers. Using immunoSEQ multiplex PCR, the repertoire was profiled, and TCRdb retains in-frame clones only, with some absent. The data show over 40,000 clones, about three quarters seen once. CDR3 length: 13 amino acids. V was shortened by 2 bases and J by 4 bases, with 11 bases between the two germline ends. Germline V gene lookup returns CDR1 GTSNPN and CDR2 SVGIG (reference sequence). The sample was PBMCs. The origin of this receptor is a woman aged 40 to 55 in good health and CMV-seropositive. The chain combines TRBV30 with TRBJ2-5, with D perhaps matching TRBD2 (5 bases). The CDR3 protein is CAWSRSSGETQYF. The CDR3, as DNA: TGTGCCTGGAGTCGATCCAGCGGAGAGACCCAGTACTTC.